The 10 T cell receptor beta chains listed next were all sequenced from one sample in a study of shared clonotypes between healthy human individuals. TCRdb keeps only in-frame clones here, not all; method: immunoSEQ multiplex PCR. Here the sample spans about 530,000 clones, 95% to 97% being singletons. Sequencing was done on a sample of naive CD4+ T cells sorted from blood. Subset given: CD45RA+ positively selected. Receptors were obtained from a woman aged 30 to 39 in good health.

This chain joins TRBV7-2 and TRBJ2-7; possible D gene TRBD2, 6 bases. This CDR3 contains 14 residues. Germline V gene data show CDR1 as SGHTA and CDR2 as FQGNSA. The germline V and J ends were trimmed by 5 bases and 3 bases, with 14 bases remaining between them. The CDR3, as DNA: TGTGCCAGCAGCCGACCCGGGGGAGTCTACGAGCAGTACTTC. This gives the protein CASSRPGGVYEQYF. Using reference TRBV7-2 and TRBJ2-7 for the parts outside the CDR3, the full variable domain is GAGVSQSPSNKVTEKGKDVELRCDPISGHTALYWYRQSLGQGLEFLIYFQGNSAPDKSGLPSDRFSAERTGGSVSTLTIQRTQQEDSAVYLCASSRPGGVYEQYFGPGTRLTVT.

The chain carries TRBV19 and TRBJ2-1, with TRBD2 as a possible D gene (6 bases). V was pared by 2 bases and J by 2 bases, with 10 bases between. CDR1 and CDR2 (germline): LNHDA, SQIVND (reference sequence). This CDR3 is 15 amino acids long. CDR3 residues: CASSIMVAAYNEQFF. As DNA, the CDR3 is TGTGCCAGTAGTATAATGGTAGCGGCCTACAATGAGCAGTTCTTC.

The chain joins TRBV5-4 to TRBJ1-1; no clear D. V gave up 4 bases and J gave up 7 bases, with 17 bases separating them. This CDR3 has 14 amino acids. The germline V gene has CDR1 SGHNT and CDR2 YYREEE (reference sequence). CDR3 in DNA: TGTGCCAGCAGCGGCGGACGGGCCCCCTATGAAGCTTTCTTT. Its translation: CASSGGRAPYEAFF.

J is TRBJ1-5 and V is TRBV2; D is undetermined. V gave up 7 bases and J gave up 2 bases, with 9 bases separating them. Germline V CDR1 and CDR2: SNHLY, FYNNEI. The CDR3 is 13 amino acids. The CDR3 DNA reads as TGTGCCAGCACCCCGGTCGGCAATCAGCCCCAGCATTTT. Protein sequence: CASTPVGNQPQHF.

The J gene is TRBJ2-5, the V gene TRBV7-9; D not resolved. The CDR3 loop spans 14 amino acids. Between the trimmed V and J ends, which lost 5 bases and 2 bases, there was a span of 12 bases. Germline V CDR1 and CDR2: SEHNR, FQNEAQ (reference sequence). In nucleotides, the CDR3 is TGTGCCAGCAGCGTAAAAGCTCTTCAAGAGACCCAGTACTTC. Translating gives CASSVKALQETQYF.

CDR3 in amino acids: CASSLEWVPGHDLYEQYF. DNA for the CDR3: TGTGCCAGCAGCTTAGAGTGGGTACCGGGACACGATTTGTACGAGCAGTACTTC. The rearrangement links TRBV7-2 to TRBJ2-7, with D possibly being TRBD1 (6 bases). Germline lookup yields CDR1 SGHTA and CDR2 FQGNSA. Trimming removed 1 base at V and 4 bases at J, with 23 bases between. This CDR3 has 18 amino acids.

CDR3 loop: CASSSGQALTDTQYF. The DNA of the CDR3 is TGCGCCAGCAGCTCAGGACAGGCCTTGACAGATACGCAGTATTTT. This chain uses TRBV5-1 with TRBJ2-3, with 7 bases aligning to TRBD1. V gave up 3 bases and J gave up 3 bases; unmatched junction bases: 7. The V gene's germline CDR1 is SGHRS and CDR2 YFSETQ. The CDR3 is made up of 15 amino acids.

This chain connects TRBV15 to TRBJ1-2; D is uncertain. CDR1 is LNHNV and CDR2 is YYDKDF in the germline V gene (reference sequence). Trimming removed 0 bases at V and 3 bases at J, with 14 bases between. This CDR3 has 16 residues. The CDR3 is CATSRDRLVSYYGYTF. CDR3 coding DNA: TGTGCCACCAGCAGAGACCGTTTGGTTTCGTACTATGGCTACACCTTC.

The chain couples TRBV28 to TRBJ2-7; TRBD1 agrees at 8 bases. This CDR3 spans 14 amino acids. J gave up 0 bases and V 7 bases, and 5 bases lay outside the gene matches. Germline V gene lookup returns CDR1 MDHEN and CDR2 SYDVKM. CDR3 DNA sequence: TGTGCCAGCAAGGGTCAGGGGGCCTCCTACGAGCAGTACTTC. As protein: CASKGQGASYEQYF.

This rearrangement joins TRBV19 to TRBJ2-7, with D perhaps TRBD1 or TRBD2 (5 bases each). Germline-derived CDR1 and CDR2 are LNHDA and SQIVND (reference sequence). CDR3 length equals 17 residues. Deletions cut 4 bases from V and 2 bases from J, with 21 bases between. CDR3 protein: CASSSGTGTSGPYEQYF. The CDR3 DNA reads as TGTGCCAGTAGTAGCGGAACCGGGACCTCGGGGCCCTACGAGCAGTACTTC. The whole variable domain, remainder taken from reference TRBV19 and TRBJ2-7, is DGGITQSPKYLFRKEGQNVTLSCEQNLNHDAMYWYRQDPGQGLRLIYYSQIVNDFQKGDIAEGYSVSREKKESFPLTVTSAQKNPTAFYLCASSSGTGTSGPYEQYFGPGTRLTVT.